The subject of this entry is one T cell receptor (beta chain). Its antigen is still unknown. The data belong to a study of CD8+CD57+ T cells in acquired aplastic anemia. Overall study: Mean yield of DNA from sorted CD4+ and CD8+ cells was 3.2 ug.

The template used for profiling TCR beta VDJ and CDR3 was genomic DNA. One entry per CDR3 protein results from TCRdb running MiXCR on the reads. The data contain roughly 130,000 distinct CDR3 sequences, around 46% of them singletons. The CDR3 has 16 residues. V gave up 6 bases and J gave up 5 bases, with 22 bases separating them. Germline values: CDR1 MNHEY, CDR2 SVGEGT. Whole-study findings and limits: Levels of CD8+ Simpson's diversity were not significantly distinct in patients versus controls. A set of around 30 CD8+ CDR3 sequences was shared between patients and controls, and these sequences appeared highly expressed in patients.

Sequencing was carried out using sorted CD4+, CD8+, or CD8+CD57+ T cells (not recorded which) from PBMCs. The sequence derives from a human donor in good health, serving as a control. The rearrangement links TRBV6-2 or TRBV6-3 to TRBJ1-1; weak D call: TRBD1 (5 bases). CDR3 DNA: TGTGCCAGCAGCTCCGTCCCGGGGGGAGGTACAACTGAAGCTTTCTTT. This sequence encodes CASSSVPGGGTTEAFF.